This T cell receptor (beta chain) was sequenced during a study of T-cell memory formation after mild COVID-19. Study information: TCR clusters were largely donor specific.

The table lists this clonotype with a few counts. The authors produced TCR alpha and TCR beta cDNA libraries with sample barcodes and UMIs by 5'RACE using constant-segment primers. TCRdb re-called the 5' RACE reads through MiXCR, storing one row per CDR3 protein. The sample includes under 600,000 distinct CDR3 sequences, roughly 20% seen only once; the top ten take roughly 8.1%. The sequencing input was PBMCs or a T cell subset sorted from them (not recorded which). This sequence originates from an adult woman who had mild COVID-19 (a few samples of this study predate the infection). Cell type and time point are not known.

CDR3 nucleotides: TGTGCCAGCAGCACCGGGACTAGCTACTACAATGAGCAGTTCTTC. This encodes CASSTGTSYYNEQFF. The rearrangement uses TRBV7-9 and TRBJ2-1, with 9 bases aligning to TRBD2. The CDR3 runs 15 residues. Per the germline V gene, CDR1 is SEHNR and CDR2 is FQNEAQ (reference sequence). J gave up 3 bases and V 5 bases, and 5 bases lay outside the gene matches.